The 14 T cell receptor beta chains presented below share a single source sample, sequenced in a study of Graves' ophthalmopathy and Graves' hyperthyroidism. RNA transcripts provided the template for amplifying TCR beta CDR3 regions. The library came from an HTBI-primed first-round RT-PCR and a second-round multiplex PCR. TCRdb reprocessed the multiplex PCR reads with MiXCR, giving one entry per CDR3 protein. The table shows approximately 1.2 million distinct CDR3 sequences, with 35% to 40% occurring only once. The specimen sequenced was peripheral blood or thyroid tissue (not recorded which). The receptors stem from an adult man with Graves' hyperthyroidism.

This chain's CDR3 is CATSSQGGDDQPQHF. CDR3 coding DNA: TGTGCCACCAGCAGCCAAGGAGGGGACGACCAGCCCCAGCATTTT. The V and J genes are TRBV15 and TRBJ1-5, with TRBD1 as a possible D gene (5 bases). Germline values: CDR1 LNHNV, CDR2 YYDKDF (reference sequence). V lost 3 bases, J lost 7 bases, and 16 bases lay in between. The CDR3 length is 15 residues. Filled out from reference TRBV15 and TRBJ1-5, the complete variable domain reads DAMVIQNPRYQVTQFGKPVTLSCSQTLNHNVMYWYQQKSSQAPKLLFHYYDKDFNNEADTPDNFQSRRPNTSFCFLDIRSPGLGDTAMYLCATSSQGGDDQPQHFGDGTRLSIL.

J is TRBJ1-6 and V is TRBV4-1; D uncertain. V was clipped by 0 bases and J by 5 bases, with 8 bases between them. CDR1 MGHRA and CDR2 YSYEKL come from the germline V gene. The CDR3 runs to 15 residues. CDR3 loop: CASSQDTGNNSPLHF. CDR3 in DNA: TGCGCCAGCAGCCAAGATACGGGCAATAATTCACCCCTCCACTTT.

The chain couples TRBV9 to TRBJ1-1, with D unresolved. This CDR3 region has 14 residues. V was clipped by 5 bases and J by 4 bases, with 15 bases between them. Germline V lookup: CDR1 SGDLS, CDR2 YYNGEE. The CDR3 loop reads CASSWSGKLTEAFF. CDR3 sequence (DNA): TGTGCCAGCAGTTGGTCCGGGAAGCTCACTGAAGCTTTCTTT.

This clonotype has a single count. V gene TRBV2 combines with J gene TRBJ2-5; a possible D gene is TRBD1 (5 bases). CDR1 SNHLY and CDR2 FYNNEI come from the germline V gene. The CDR3 runs 13 residues. V shed 6 bases and J shed 4 bases, with 12 bases lying between them. The CDR3 reads CASRRQRTETQYF. The CDR3 coding sequence is TGTGCCAGCAGGCGACAGAGGACAGAGACCCAGTACTTC.

The chain has TRBV5-6 and TRBJ2-7; 8 positions match TRBD2. This CDR3 spans 14 amino acids. V was pared by 1 base and J by 8 bases, with 8 bases of the junction left unmatched. CDR1 is SGHDT, CDR2 YYEEEE, per germline. The CDR3 loop reads CASSLSTSGSKQYF. CDR3 in DNA: TGTGCCAGCAGCTTGAGTACCAGCGGGAGTAAGCAGTACTTC.

This rearrangement joins TRBV9 to TRBJ1-3, with unresolved D. This CDR3 is built from 12 residues. The V gene lost 4 bases and the J gene lost 8 bases, with 10 bases spanning the gap. CDR1 and CDR2 (germline): SGDLS, YYNGEE. DNA for the CDR3: TGTGCCAGCAGCACTTCGGGAGACACCATATATTTT. Its translation: CASSTSGDTIYF.

This clonotype was seen at least ten times. The chain uses TRBV11-2 and TRBJ2-7; perhaps TRBD1 as D (5 bases). Trimming took off 5 bases at V and 6 bases at J, with 11 bases between the two ends. Per the germline V gene, CDR1 is SGHAT and CDR2 is FQNNGV. The CDR3 is 12 amino acids. The CDR3 coding sequence is TGTGCCAGCAGCCCTGACAGATCCGAGCAGTACTTC. This sequence encodes CASSPDRSEQYF. The whole variable domain, remainder taken from reference TRBV11-2 and TRBJ2-7, is EAGVAQSPRYKIIEKRQSVAFWCNPISGHATLYWYQQILGQGPKLLIQFQNNGVVDDSQLPKDRFSAERLKGVDSTLKIQPAKLEDSAVYLCASSPDRSEQYFGPGTRLTVT.

Only a few counts were recorded for this clonotype. The gene calls are TRBV5-1 and TRBJ1-4; D is possibly TRBD1 (5 bases). Germline V CDR1 and CDR2: SGHRS, YFSETQ. The length of the CDR3 is 15 residues. The V end lost 2 bases, the J end lost 0 bases, and 8 bases lay between the germline ends. CDR3 amino acids: CASSFSGATNEKLFF. The DNA of the CDR3 is TGCGCCAGCAGCTTCTCGGGGGCAACTAATGAAAAACTGTTTTTT.

The chain employs TRBV7-8 and TRBJ2-7; 10 bases match TRBD2. This CDR3 has 16 residues. The V segment lost 5 bases and the J segment 1 base; nucleotides outside the gene matches: 8. The germline CDR1 and CDR2 sequences are SGHVS and FQNEAQ. This CDR3 reads CASSPLASGGSYEQYF. The CDR3 bases are TGTGCCAGCAGCCCCCTAGCTAGCGGGGGATCCTACGAGCAGTACTTC.

J is TRBJ2-5 and V is TRBV2; the match to TRBD2 covers 7 bases. Gene TRBJ2-1 matches the end of the DNA better, so the J call may be wrong. Germline V gives CDR1 SNHLY, CDR2 FYNNEI. The CDR3 sequence is 13 residues long. CDR3 DNA sequence: TGTGCCAGCAGTGTGGAGTGGGAGGGTGAGCAGTTCTTC. This codes for CASSVEWEGEQFF.

With respect to this clonotype: It is likely a read error, because the conserved phenylalanine at the end of the CDR3 is missing. It is unclear where the CDR3 begins or ends on the DNA, so no DNA is shown, and the CDR3 is as TCRdb lists it. The genes are TRBV12-3 or TRBV12-4 and TRBJ1-5; the table's D call, TRBD1, has no DNA check behind it. The CDR3 spans 11 residues, counting both ends. CDR3 sequence: CASSLGQGAAR.

This clonotype showed up just a few times. The chain carries TRBV25-1 and TRBJ2-5; 13 bases match TRBD2. With V trimmed by 6 bases and J by 2 bases, 12 bases remained unmatched. This CDR3 contains 18 residues. Looked up from germline, CDR1 is MGHDK and CDR2 is SYGVNS. As DNA, the CDR3 is TGTGCCAGCAGGAGGGGGCAGAGACTAGCGGGGGGTCAAGAGACCCAGTACTTC. Protein sequence: CASRRGQRLAGGQETQYF.

The chain employs TRBV24-1 and TRBJ2-6, with unresolved D. Per the germline V gene, CDR1 is KGHDR and CDR2 is SFDVKD. The CDR3 loop spans 14 amino acids. The V end was cut by 2 bases, the J end by 4 bases, with 5 bases between. CDR3 sequence (DNA): TGTGCCACCAGTGATTGGAACGGGGCCAACGTCCTGACTTTC. Translation: CATSDWNGANVLTF.

With respect to this clonotype: A clone one base away is much larger, so this may be a read error. The genes are TRBV7-9 and TRBJ1-5; D uncertain. This CDR3 has 17 residues. Germline CDR1 and CDR2: SEHNR and FQNEAQ (reference sequence). V was shortened by 1 base and J by 2 bases, with 15 bases between the two germline ends. CDR3 amino acids: CASSLEVDGEGNQPQHF. CDR3 DNA sequence: TGTGCCAGCAGCTTAGAAGTAGATGGTGAGGGCAATCAGCCCCAGCATTTT.